This T cell receptor beta chain was documented in a study of cytomegalovirus exposure and HLA in healthy donors. Study details: Approximately 81% of more than 300 genotyped donors fell in the Caucasian-associated ancestry cluster. Regarding the study as a whole: Roughly uniform sequencing depth across donors was assumed, possibly incorrectly. The majority of CMV-associated TCR beta chains were reported as apparently HLA-restricted in a later analysis. Three chains linked to CMV were shown in vitro to be specific for CMV antigens.

The CDR3 runs to 13 residues. V was clipped by 5 bases and J by 2 bases, with 10 bases between them. Germline CDR1 is SGHAT and CDR2 is FQNNGV. It was with 60 Vbeta and 13 Jbeta primers that the PCR ran. Profiling relied on immunoSEQ multiplex PCR, and the TCRdb table lists in-frame clones only, not all of them. The data contain 200,000 or so clones, about 82% of them singletons. Note on this clone: The antigen is unknown.

Sequences were obtained from PBMCs. The gene calls are TRBV11-2 and TRBJ2-7, with TRBD1 as a possible D gene (5 bases). The clonotype was recovered from a man aged 30 to 39 in good health and CMV-seronegative. CDR3 residues: CASSQGQAYEQYF. The DNA for the CDR3 is TGTGCCAGCAGCCAAGGACAAGCCTACGAGCAGTACTTC.